The 28 T cell receptor beta chains below come from one sample, sequenced in a study of technical replicates of blood from several donors. Data came from immunoSEQ multiplex PCR; TCRdb stores just in-frame clones and leaves some out. Among roughly 79,000 clones listed, roughly 95% were seen once. Sequencing was carried out using T cells isolated from PBMCs. These receptors originate from a human donor in good health.

The genes are TRBV5-1 and TRBJ2-7; TRBD1 matches 7 bases. Germline V gene sequence: CDR1 SGHRS, CDR2 YFSETQ. Unmatched junction bases numbered 1, after V lost 3 bases and J lost 1 base. The CDR3 consists of 13 residues. The CDR3 DNA follows: TGCGCCAGCAGCTGGGACAGTTCCTACGAGCAGTACTTC. Translation gives CASSWDSSYEQYF. The full variable domain, completed using reference TRBV5-1 and TRBJ2-7, is KAGVTQTPRYLIKTRGQQVTLSCSPISGHRSVSWYQQTPGQGLQFLFEYFSETQRNKGNFPGRFSGRQFSNSRSEMNVSTLELGDSALYLCASSWDSSYEQYFGPGTRLTVT.

The count of this clone is one. The chain recombines TRBV6-1 with TRBJ2-5; TRBD1 agrees at 9 bases. V lost 5 bases and J lost 3; bases outside the gene matches: 1. CDR1 is MNHNS, CDR2 SASEGT, per germline. This CDR3 is 13 amino acids long. In DNA form, the CDR3 reads TGTGCCAGCAGTTGGACAGGGGAAGAGACCCAGTACTTC. Protein: CASSWTGEETQYF.

The chain carries TRBV10-1 and TRBJ1-5, with TRBD1 identical over 9 bases. The CDR3 sequence is 13 residues long. Germline V lookup: CDR1 WNHNN, CDR2 SYGVQD (reference sequence). J gave up 4 bases and V 11 bases, and 6 bases lay outside the gene matches. CDR3 amino acids: CAYLGTGNQPQHF. The CDR3 nucleotides read TGCGCCTACCTAGGGACAGGGAATCAGCCCCAGCATTTT.

Concerning this clone: At one of its ends the junction is not consistent with the germline gene, which may arise from a read error. DNA of the CDR3: TGTGCTAGCAAGGAGGCAGGTTCGGAGACCCAGTACTTC. Encoded protein: CASKEAGSETQYF. The chain is built from TRBV7-7 and TRBJ2-5; D may be TRBD2 (5 bases). The CDR3 consists of 13 residues. CDR1 is SSHAT and CDR2 is FNYEAQ in the germline V gene (reference sequence).

The rearrangement joins TRBV10-1 to TRBJ1-5, with D maybe TRBD1 (5 bases). Trimming pared 7 bases from V and 0 bases from J, leaving 19 bases between. CDR1 and CDR2 (germline): WNHNN, SYGVQD (reference sequence). This CDR3 is 17 amino acids long. The CDR3 sequence: CASIAGLSSYSNQPQHF. The CDR3 nucleotides read TGCGCCAGCATAGCGGGACTGAGCTCTTATAGCAATCAGCCCCAGCATTTT.

The J gene is TRBJ1-2, the V gene TRBV27; 11 bases align to TRBD1. The CDR3 loop spans 15 amino acids. The ends lost 5 bases at V and 8 bases at J; junction bases unmatched: 10. CDR1 and CDR2 from the germline V gene are MNHEY and SMNVEV (reference sequence). The DNA for the CDR3 is TGTGCCAGCAGTGTGCCGGGACAGGGGGTGCAGGGCTACACCTTC. Encoded protein: CASSVPGQGVQGYTF.

The rearrangement joins TRBV5-5 to TRBJ2-1, with D possibly being TRBD2 (5 bases). There are 15 residues in the CDR3. Germline assignment: CDR1 SGHKS and CDR2 YYEKEE (reference sequence). Trimming stripped 0 bases from V and 0 bases from J, with 7 bases between. CDR3 amino acids: CASSLVEGSYNEQFF. For the CDR3, the DNA is TGTGCCAGCAGCTTGGTTGAGGGCTCCTACAATGAGCAGTTCTTC.

The chain combines TRBV6-5 with TRBJ2-7, with 10 bases lining up with TRBD2. The germline V gene encodes CDR1 MNHEY and CDR2 SVGAGI. The CDR3 is 13 residues long. J gave up 6 bases and V 7 bases, and 6 bases lay outside the gene matches. The CDR3 nucleotides read TGTGCCAGCAAGGAGCGGGAGGGGGTCGAGCAGTACTTC. It yields the protein CASKEREGVEQYF.

The genes are TRBV9 and TRBJ2-1; D gene ambiguous. From germline, CDR1 is SGDLS and CDR2 YYNGEE. There are 17 residues in the CDR3. V lost 3 bases, J lost 7 bases, and 23 bases lay in between. This chain's CDR3 is CASSAFSRSRSKNEQFF. The DNA for the CDR3 is TGTGCCAGCAGCGCCTTTTCGCGCTCGCGGTCGAAAAATGAGCAGTTCTTC.

The chain combines TRBV18 with TRBJ2-7; the match to TRBD1 covers 7 bases. Per germline, CDR1 KGHSH and CDR2 LQKENI. V dropped 2 bases and J dropped 5; count of bases not matched to a gene: 15. The CDR3 is made up of 17 amino acids. The CDR3 sequence: CASSPVIGPGGMDEQYF. CDR3 nucleotide sequence: TGTGCCAGCTCACCAGTAATCGGTCCAGGGGGTATGGACGAGCAGTACTTC. The variable domain in full, completed from reference TRBV18 and TRBJ2-7, reads NAGVMQNPRHLVRRRGQEARLRCSPMKGHSHVYWYRQLPEEGLKFMVYLQKENIIDESGMPKERFSAEFPKEGPSILRIQQVVRGDSAAYFCASSPVIGPGGMDEQYFGPGTRLTVT.

The chain links TRBV5-8 to TRBJ1-2; TRBD1 agrees at 8 bases. CDR3 length: 12 residues. After removal of 10 bases from V and 2 bases from J, the junction contained 4 bases not matched to a gene. Germline-derived CDR1 and CDR2 are SGHTS and YDEGEE. This chain's CDR3 is CAGTGGNYGYTF. For the CDR3, the DNA is TGTGCCGGAACAGGGGGAAACTATGGCTACACCTTC.

V is TRBV19 and J is TRBJ2-2; D may be TRBD1 (5 bases). The CDR3 covers 15 residues. Germline CDR1 and CDR2: LNHDA and SQIVND (reference sequence). Between the trimmed V and J ends, which lost 8 bases and 8 bases, there was a span of 21 bases. The CDR3 DNA sequence: TGTGCCAGTTATCAGTGGGGCACACCGAAGGGGGAGCTGTTTTTT. It encodes CASYQWGTPKGELFF. Drawing the rest from reference TRBV19 and TRBJ2-2, the complete variable domain is DGGITQSPKYLFRKEGQNVTLSCEQNLNHDAMYWYRQDPGQGLRLIYYSQIVNDFQKGDIAEGYSVSREKKESFPLTVTSAQKNPTAFYLCASYQWGTPKGELFFGEGSRLTVL.

The J gene is TRBJ1-2, the V gene TRBV5-1; TRBD1 might be the D (5 bases). Germline V gene data show CDR1 as SGHRS and CDR2 as YFSETQ. The CDR3 spans 18 residues. Trimming removed 2 bases at V and 5 bases at J, with 25 bases between. CDR3 region: CASSFQGPGRDRRYGYTF. The CDR3 DNA is TGCGCCAGCAGCTTTCAAGGGCCCGGGCGGGACCGAAGATATGGCTACACCTTC. The variable domain in full, with the rest retrieved from reference TRBV5-1 and TRBJ1-2, is KAGVTQTPRYLIKTRGQQVTLSCSPISGHRSVSWYQQTPGQGLQFLFEYFSETQRNKGNFPGRFSGRQFSNSRSEMNVSTLELGDSALYLCASSFQGPGRDRRYGYTFGSGTRLTVV.

J is TRBJ1-4 and V is TRBV19; the D gene is possibly TRBD1 (5 bases). In germline, CDR1 is LNHDA, CDR2 SQIVND (reference sequence). The V end was cut by 3 bases, the J end by 13 bases, with 12 bases between. The CDR3 has 12 amino acids. The CDR3 coding sequence is TGTGCCAGTAGTATGCCTGGGGGGAGACTGTTTTTT. This encodes CASSMPGGRLFF.

This clone is a singleton in its sample. The chain links TRBV28 to TRBJ2-7; 7 bases are a match to TRBD2. The junction had 5 bases not matched to a gene; V was cut back by 3 bases and J by 3 bases. Germline CDR1 is MDHEN and CDR2 is SYDVKM. The CDR3 is made up of 14 amino acids. CDR3 DNA sequence: TGTGCCAGCAGTTTTCGGGGGGAGCACTACGAGCAGTACTTC. It specifies CASSFRGEHYEQYF.

The genes are TRBV19 and TRBJ1-1; the match to TRBD1 covers 12 bases. Trimming at V came to 9 bases and at J to 2 bases, leaving 10 bases not matched to a gene. CDR3 length: 16 residues. Per the germline V gene, CDR1 is LNHDA and CDR2 is SQIVND (reference sequence). The CDR3 spells CASRGQGALGNTEAFF. The CDR3 DNA reads as TGTGCCAGCAGGGGACAGGGGGCATTAGGAAACACTGAAGCTTTCTTT.

The chain recombines TRBV9 with TRBJ2-6; possible D gene TRBD2, 7 bases. This CDR3 contains 17 residues. The germline CDR1 and CDR2 sequences are SGDLS and YYNGEE. Trimming cost V 0 bases and J 4 bases, with 14 bases left between them. The CDR3, as DNA: TGTGCCAGCAGCGTAGTAGGGGGAGGGGTCGGGGCCAACGTCCTGACTTTC. Translating it yields CASSVVGGGVGANVLTF.

The chain is built from TRBV28 and TRBJ1-1, with D maybe TRBD1 (5 bases). This CDR3 spans 13 amino acids. Trimming stripped 7 bases from V and 8 bases from J, with 17 bases between. Germline CDR1 reads MDHEN; CDR2 reads SYDVKM. CDR3 in amino acids: CASNYIPGGEAFF. In DNA, the CDR3 is TGTGCCAGCAATTACATTCCCGGGGGAGAAGCTTTCTTT.

The gene calls are TRBV4-3 and TRBJ2-7; possible D gene TRBD1, 6 bases. Germline V gene sequence: CDR1 LGHNA, CDR2 YSLEER. This CDR3 is 15 amino acids long. The ends were cut back, 0 bases at V and 1 base at J, with 10 bases in the middle. The CDR3 sequence is CASSQEQGFSYEQYF. As DNA, the CDR3 is TGCGCCAGCAGCCAAGAGCAGGGGTTTTCCTACGAGCAGTACTTC.

The chain combines TRBV27 with TRBJ2-3; D is ambiguous. CDR1 MNHEY and CDR2 SMNVEV come from the germline V gene (reference sequence). The CDR3 length is 11 residues. V lost 6 bases, J lost 6 bases, and 7 bases lay in between. The CDR3 sequence: CASSLGDTQYF. The CDR3 nucleotides read TGTGCCAGCAGCCTCGGTGATACGCAGTATTTT.

The gene calls are TRBV14 and TRBJ1-1; perhaps TRBD1 as D (5 bases). V lost 3 bases and J 1 base, leaving 15 bases between the germline ends. This CDR3 has 16 amino acids. CDR1 is SGHDN, CDR2 FVKESK, per germline. The DNA for the CDR3 is TGTGCCAGCAGCCACCTCAGGGCAGAGACGAACACTGAAGCTTTCTTT. This sequence encodes CASSHLRAETNTEAFF.

The chain combines TRBV6-1 with TRBJ1-5; D is perhaps TRBD1 (6 bases). The CDR3 length is 15 residues. Germline CDR1 reads MNHNS; CDR2 reads SASEGT. V was cut by 6 bases and J by 0 bases, with 12 bases left in between. The chain's CDR3 is CASSGQFYSNQPQHF. CDR3 bases: TGTGCCAGCAGCGGACAGTTCTATAGCAATCAGCCCCAGCATTTT.

This clone is a singleton in its sample. The genes are TRBV19 and TRBJ2-2, with a weak D call TRBD1 (6 bases). From germline, CDR1 is LNHDA and CDR2 SQIVND (reference sequence). V was pared by 10 bases and J by 5 bases, with 17 bases between. This CDR3 comprises 14 residues. CDR3: CATKQGLVTGELFF. As DNA, the CDR3 is TGTGCCACCAAACAGGGTCTGGTTACCGGGGAGCTGTTTTTT. The whole variable domain, remainder taken from reference TRBV19 and TRBJ2-2, is DGGITQSPKYLFRKEGQNVTLSCEQNLNHDAMYWYRQDPGQGLRLIYYSQIVNDFQKGDIAEGYSVSREKKESFPLTVTSAQKNPTAFYLCATKQGLVTGELFFGEGSRLTVL.

The chain couples TRBV18 to TRBJ1-1; D not resolved. Trimming removed 3 bases at V and 4 bases at J, with 9 bases between. The CDR3 covers 13 residues. Germline lookup yields CDR1 KGHSH and CDR2 LQKENI. The CDR3 reads CASSPSAGTEAFF. CDR3 nucleotide sequence: TGTGCCAGCTCACCCTCAGCGGGCACTGAAGCTTTCTTT.

The genes are TRBV11-2 and TRBJ2-7; 8 bases map to TRBD1. Trimming removed 5 bases from V and 3 bases from J; junction bases left unmatched: 6. The germline V gene encodes CDR1 SGHAT and CDR2 FQNNGV. This CDR3 comprises 14 residues. The CDR3 DNA sequence: TGTGCCAGCAGCCCCCCAGGGGGCGTCTACGAGCAGTACTTC. Amino acids: CASSPPGGVYEQYF.

The chain combines TRBV30 with TRBJ2-7, with 7 nucleotides matching TRBD1. V lost 3 bases to trimming and J lost 0 bases; unmatched junction nucleotides: 8. Germline CDR1 is GTSNPN and CDR2 is SVGIG (reference sequence). This CDR3 comprises 15 residues. This CDR3 reads CAWSPKTGLSYEQYF. CDR3 nucleotides: TGTGCCTGGAGCCCGAAGACAGGGCTCTCCTACGAGCAGTACTTC.

This CDR3 reads CASSRLAGGRGELFF. The CDR3 DNA reads TGCGCCAGCAGTAGACTAGCGGGAGGGCGCGGGGAGCTGTTTTTT. This chain links TRBV4-3 with TRBJ2-2, with 14 bases lining up with TRBD2. Per germline, CDR1 LGHNA and CDR2 YSLEER. Trimming took 6 bases from V and 7 from J; bases not matched to a gene: 4. The CDR3 has 15 residues.

The J gene is TRBJ1-2, the V gene TRBV28, with D possibly matching TRBD1 (5 bases). V was clipped by 2 bases and J by 0 bases, with 13 bases between them. Germline lookup yields CDR1 MDHEN and CDR2 SYDVKM. The CDR3 has 16 residues. The DNA for the CDR3 is TGTGCCAGCAGTTTAACATCTACAGGCTCTAACTATGGCTACACCTTC. This encodes CASSLTSTGSNYGYTF.